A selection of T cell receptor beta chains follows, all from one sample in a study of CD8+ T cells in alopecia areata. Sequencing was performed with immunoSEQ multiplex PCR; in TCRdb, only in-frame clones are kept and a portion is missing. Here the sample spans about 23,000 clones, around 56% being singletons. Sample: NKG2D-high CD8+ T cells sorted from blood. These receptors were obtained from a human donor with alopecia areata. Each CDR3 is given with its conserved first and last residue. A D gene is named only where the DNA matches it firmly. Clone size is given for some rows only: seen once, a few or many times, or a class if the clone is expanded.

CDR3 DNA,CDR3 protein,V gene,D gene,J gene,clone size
TGCGCCTCCGGGACTAGCGACCACAATGAGCAGTTCTTC,CASGTSDHNEQFF,TRBV9,TRBD2,TRBJ2-1,.
TGTGCCAGCAGCGAGGGGAACCAAGAGACCCAGTACTTC,CASSEGNQETQYF,TRBV9,.,TRBJ2-5,.
TGCGCCAGCAGTGAGAACGGGGATGAGCAGTTCTTC,CASSENGDEQFF,TRBV10-2,.,TRBJ2-1,.
TGTGCCAGCAGAACCGGTCTGAAGGAGACCCAGTACTTC,CASRTGLKETQYF,TRBV27,.,TRBJ2-5,.
TGTGCCAGCAGTCCCCCTCTTCCGGACAGGGCGATAGATGAGCAGTTCTTC,CASSPPLPDRAIDEQFF,TRBV27,TRBD1,TRBJ2-1,.
TGCAGCGTTTCTCACGGAACCTACGAGCAGTACTTC,CSVSHGTYEQYF,TRBV29-1,.,TRBJ2-7,.
TGCAGCGTGCGGACAGCCGATAACTATGGCTACACCTTC,CSVRTADNYGYTF,TRBV29-1,.,TRBJ1-2,.
TGTGCCAGCAGTCTGACAGGGGACACTGAAGCTTTCTTT,CASSLTGDTEAFF,TRBV27,TRBD1,TRBJ1-1,.
TGTGCCAGCAGCCTCACCCCCTACGAGCAGTACTTC,CASSLTPYEQYF,TRBV11-2,.,TRBJ2-7,large
TGTGCCAGTAGTATTACTGAAGAGCAGTTCTTC,CASSITEEQFF,TRBV19,.,TRBJ2-1,many
TGTGCCAGCAGCGGTAGGGACAGGGGGAACCACGAGCAGTACTTC,CASSGRDRGNHEQYF,TRBV9,TRBD1,TRBJ2-7,.
TGTGCCAGCAGTTTACCTGTGAACACTGAAGCTTTCTTT,CASSLPVNTEAFF,TRBV28,.,TRBJ1-1,.
TGTGCCAGCGGGCAGGGGGGATCCGAGCAGTACTTC,CASGQGGSEQYF,TRBV6-5,.,TRBJ2-7,.
TGTGCCAGCAGGCGATCTCGAGGCGGCTACACCTTC,CASRRSRGGYTF,TRBV7-8,.,TRBJ1-2,.
TGTGCCAGCAGCGTAAGCAGGGAGACGAACACCGGGGAGCTGTTTTTT,CASSVSRETNTGELFF,TRBV9,.,TRBJ2-2,.
TGCAGCGTTGCTTTAGTAGGCCTGGGGCCCTACGAGCAGTACTTC,CSVALVGLGPYEQYF,TRBV29-1,.,TRBJ2-7,.